This entry concerns a single TCR beta chain. No antigen is known for it. The CDR3 length is 15 residues. CDR1 is SQVTM and CDR2 is ANQGSEA in the germline V gene. Germline trimming cut 4 bases from V and 0 bases from J; bases unmatched to any gene: 2. Sequencing of TCR beta, carried out with a high-throughput approach, was applied to CD8+ and CD4+ T cells from the blood. The data belong to a study of CD8 T cells in Susac syndrome. RNA, at about 0.45 to 1 ug, was reverse transcribed with random hexamers. From the immunoSEQ multiplex PCR reads, TCRdb called clonotypes with MiXCR, one entry per CDR3 protein. The sample has fewer than 350,000 distinct CDR3 sequences, roughly 85% seen once. Study conclusions and caveats: The study's TCR sequencing and HLA analysis covered a relatively small number of individuals, and the study acknowledged this.

The sequencing input was CD8+ T cells from PBMCs. This chain uses TRBV29-1 with TRBJ2-1, with 11 nucleotides matching TRBD1. The sequence was obtained from a human donor with multiple sclerosis. This CDR3 is CSVGGTGGSYNEQFF. CDR3 sequence (DNA): TGCAGCGTTGGAGGGACAGGGGGCTCCTACAATGAGCAGTTCTTC.